This TCR beta chain was sequenced during a study of regulatory T cells in long-lasting Graves disease. As to time point: newly diagnosed GD, antithyroid drugs for less than 3 months. Generation of the TCR library employed RNA extracted from PBMCs. Overall study findings and caveats: It was peripheral blood alone, not thyroid tissue, that was studied.

Arm-PCR of CDR3 regions and iRepertoire HTBI primers were used to build TCR beta libraries. Via MiXCR, TCRdb re-called the multiplex PCR reads, giving one row per CDR3 protein. The profile covers about 470,000 distinct CDR3 sequences, with 15% appearing a single time and 16% taken by the ten largest. A few counts support this clonotype. Its antigen is not known. This sample also belongs to another study, concerning T cells in Graves' hyperthyroidism and ophthalmopathy. That work states: Blood shared most expanded thyroid clonotypes above 0.001.

The sequence derives from a woman in her 30s with Graves disease. The material was peripheral blood mononuclear cells (PBMCs), obtained at new diagnosis, from a patient treated with antithyroid drugs.

The CDR3 DNA sequence: TGTGCCAGTCTAGGCGGGGGAGTGGGGACTGAAGCTTTCTTT. Protein product: CASLGGGVGTEAFF. The rearrangement joins TRBV28 to TRBJ1-1, with D possibly being TRBD1 (5 bases). This CDR3 is 14 amino acids long. V lost 9 bases and J lost 5, with 19 bases in between. Germline V gives CDR1 MDHEN, CDR2 SYDVKM. Based on the CDR3 plus reference TRBV28 and TRBJ1-1, the full variable domain is DVKVTQSSRYLVKRTGEKVFLECVQDMDHENMFWYRQDPGLGLRLIYFSYDVKMKEKGDIPEGYSVSREKKERFSLILESASTNQTSMYLCASLGGGVGTEAFFGQGTRLTVV.